A single sample is the source of the 10 T cell receptor beta chains below, sequenced in a study of T cells after yellow fever vaccination. Each CDR3 protein is one row after TCRdb ran MiXCR on the 5' RACE reads. The table includes approximately 150,000 distinct CDR3 sequences, 6.2% detected once. This specimen was CD4+ T cells sorted from PBMCs, taken on the day of the first yellow fever vaccination. These receptors originate from a man aged 18 to 35 who received the YFV17D yellow fever vaccine.

CDR3: CASSQDLPNYGYTF. Written as DNA, the CDR3 is TGCGCCAGCAGCCAAGATCTGCCTAACTATGGCTACACCTTC. The rearrangement uses TRBV4-3 and TRBJ1-2, with no clear D. CDR3 length: 14 residues. Trimming shortened V by 0 bases and J by 0 bases, and 5 bases separated the two germline ends. The germline V gene has CDR1 LGHNA and CDR2 YSLEER.

The rearrangement links TRBV20-1 to TRBJ2-2; 8 nucleotides match TRBD2. The V and J ends lost 4 bases and 0 bases, in that order; junction bases with no gene match: 4. Germline lookup yields CDR1 DFQATT and CDR2 SNEGSKA (reference sequence). This CDR3 is built from 15 residues. The CDR3 sequence: CSAMSSGSNTGELFF. In DNA form, the CDR3 reads TGCAGTGCTATGTCTAGCGGGTCGAACACCGGGGAGCTGTTTTTT.

This clonotype was observed many times. The chain joins TRBV27 to TRBJ2-4, with TRBD2 matching 10 bases. Trimming took 2 bases from V and 5 from J; bases not matched to a gene: 0. This CDR3 has 14 amino acids. The germline V gene has CDR1 MNHEY and CDR2 SMNVEV (reference sequence). CDR3 in DNA: TGTGCCAGCAGTTTAGGACTAGCGGAAAACATTCAGTACTTC. It translates to CASSLGLAENIQYF.

The chain employs TRBV6-2 or TRBV6-3 and TRBJ1-1; tentatively, D is TRBD1 (5 bases). In germline, CDR1 is MNHEY, CDR2 SVGEGT. The CDR3 has 15 residues. V was trimmed by 11 bases and J by 5 bases, leaving 24 bases between them. The CDR3 spells CAFSDAGRGTTEAFF. Written as DNA, the CDR3 is TGTGCCTTTTCCGACGCGGGAAGGGGAACGACTGAAGCTTTCTTT.

The chain combines TRBV4-3 with TRBJ1-2; 9 nucleotides align to TRBD1. Germline CDR1 reads LGHNA; CDR2 reads YSLEER. CDR3 length: 15 residues. With V trimmed by 3 bases and J by 8 bases, 10 bases remained unmatched. Here the CDR3 reads CASSQDWGQGGGYTF. For the CDR3, the DNA is TGCGCCAGCAGCCAGGACTGGGGACAGGGAGGCGGCTACACCTTC.

This clonotype has at least ten counts. V usage is TRBV7-2 and J usage is TRBJ2-1; 12 positions match TRBD2. Looked up from germline, CDR1 is SGHTA and CDR2 is FQGNSA. With 5 bases clipped from V and 6 bases from J, the junction kept 5 bases outside the gene matches. The CDR3 is 15 residues long. For the CDR3, the DNA is TGTGCCAGCAGCCAAGGACTAGCGGGGCTCAATGAGCAGTTCTTC. Amino acids: CASSQGLAGLNEQFF. Filled out from reference TRBV7-2 and TRBJ2-1, the complete variable domain reads GAGVSQSPSNKVTEKGKDVELRCDPISGHTALYWYRQSLGQGLEFLIYFQGNSAPDKSGLPSDRFSAERTGGSVSTLTIQRTQQEDSAVYLCASSQGLAGLNEQFFGPGTRLTVL.

Many counts were recorded for this clonotype. This chain uses TRBV5-1 with TRBJ2-1; either TRBD1 or TRBD2 may fit D (5 bases each). The CDR3 spans 15 residues. V lost 0 bases, J lost 3 bases, and 10 bases lay in between. Germline-derived CDR1 and CDR2 are SGHRS and YFSETQ. The CDR3 DNA sequence: TGCGCCAGCAGCTTGGATGGGGGAAGCTACAATGAGCAGTTCTTC. Translation gives CASSLDGGSYNEQFF.

This clonotype was counted at least ten times. CDR3 sequence (DNA): TGTGCCAGCAGTTTGCGGGGACGAGAGACCCAGTACTTC. The encoded protein is CASSLRGRETQYF. The V gene is TRBV12-3 or TRBV12-4, the J gene TRBJ2-5; D perhaps matches TRBD2 (6 bases). The CDR3 loop spans 13 amino acids. The V and J ends lost 3 bases and 4 bases respectively, with 9 bases between them.

The gene calls are TRBV5-3 and TRBJ2-7; D is tentatively TRBD1 or TRBD2 (5 bases each). TRBV5-3 is assigned to the ORF class and has an uncertain function. V dropped 9 bases and J dropped 4 bases, with 26 bases sitting between them. The CDR3 totals 16 residues. CDR3 nucleotides: TGTGCCATGAGCCCCGGGACCGCAGCTGGGCTATACGAGCAGTACTTC. It is translated as CAMSPGTAAGLYEQYF.

This clonotype occurred a few times. This chain joins TRBV5-1 and TRBJ1-2; D is undetermined. The CDR3 runs to 12 residues. The germline gives CDR1 SGHRS, CDR2 YFSETQ. V was shortened by 1 base and J by 2 bases, with 3 bases between the two germline ends. Here the CDR3 DNA reads TGCGCCAGCAGCTTGACAAACTATGGCTACACCTTC. This codes for CASSLTNYGYTF.